The 19 T cell receptor beta chains reported below all come from one sample, sequenced in a study of cytomegalovirus exposure and HLA in healthy donors. It was with 60 Vbeta and 13 Jbeta primers that the PCR ran. Sequenced by immunoSEQ multiplex PCR; TCRdb stores in-frame clones only, minus some. The data show roughly 250,000 clones, about 80% seen once. Sequenced sample: PBMCs. These receptors were obtained from a girl aged 2-10 years in good health and CMV-seronegative.

This clone appeared once. This chain uses TRBV6-1 with TRBJ1-5; D is possibly TRBD1 (6 bases). V was shortened by 4 bases and J by 6 bases, with 25 bases between the two germline ends. The CDR3 sequence is 18 residues long. Germline V CDR1 and CDR2: MNHNS, SASEGT. The CDR3 loop is CASSVFPWWQGYPQPQHF. DNA for the CDR3: TGTGCCAGCAGTGTATTCCCATGGTGGCAGGGGTATCCTCAGCCCCAGCATTTT.

The chain is built from TRBV6-1 and TRBJ2-5; 8 positions match TRBD2. The CDR3 runs 17 residues. V lost 4 bases and J lost 4; bases outside the gene matches: 14. CDR1 MNHNS and CDR2 SASEGT come from the germline V gene. Here the CDR3 DNA reads TGTGCCAGCAGTGTCACCGGGAGGGCCGCCCCCCTAGAGACCCAGTACTTC. Translating gives CASSVTGRAAPLETQYF.

The V call is TRBV6-5, the J call TRBJ2-7; 11 nucleotides match TRBD1. V gave up 6 bases and J gave up 5 bases; unmatched junction bases: 6. This CDR3 contains 14 residues. CDR1 is MNHEY and CDR2 is SVGAGI in the germline V gene. The CDR3 loop reads CASSRDRGDNEQYF. The CDR3 region has the DNA TGTGCCAGCAGCCGGGACAGGGGGGATAACGAGCAGTACTTC.

The J gene is TRBJ2-3, the V gene TRBV20-1; the D is unclear. V lost 3 bases, J lost 4 bases, and 5 bases lay in between. This CDR3 is 11 amino acids long. Germline values: CDR1 DFQATT, CDR2 SNEGSKA (reference sequence). The CDR3 loop reads CSASEPDTQYF. The CDR3 nucleotides read TGCAGTGCTAGTGAGCCAGATACGCAGTATTTT.

The chain has TRBV7-9 and TRBJ1-4; D remains unclear. Trimming shortened V by 5 bases and J by 8 bases, and 6 bases separated the two germline ends. Germline CDR1 is SEHNR and CDR2 is FQNEAQ (reference sequence). The CDR3 runs to 11 residues. CDR3 nucleotide sequence: TGTGCCAGCAGCCCCCAGGAAAAACTGTTTTTT. It encodes CASSPQEKLFF.

This clone was seen a handful of times. The rearrangement joins TRBV5-1 to TRBJ2-1, with D tentatively TRBD1 (6 bases). Between the trimmed V and J ends, which lost 6 bases and 8 bases, there was a span of 30 bases. Germline lookup yields CDR1 SGHRS and CDR2 YFSETQ. The CDR3 extends over 18 amino acids. DNA for the CDR3: TGCGCCAGCACCCTTACCATACTCACGGGACAACCCTTCGATGAGCAGTTCTTC. Its translation is CASTLTILTGQPFDEQFF.

V gene TRBV10-3 combines with J gene TRBJ1-1, with D possibly TRBD1 on 5 matching bases. This CDR3 comprises 14 residues. The germline V and J ends were trimmed by 7 bases and 1 base, with 13 bases remaining between them. The germline V gene encodes CDR1 ENHRY and CDR2 SYGVKD. The CDR3 bases are TGTGCCATCACATCGACAGAAGCGAACACTGAAGCTTTCTTT. Amino acid sequence: CAITSTEANTEAFF.

The chain couples TRBV18 to TRBJ2-1; TRBD1 matches at 9 bases. CDR3 length: 17 amino acids. Germline CDR1 reads KGHSH; CDR2 reads LQKENI. V shed 3 bases and J 7 bases; nucleotides not matched to a gene: 13. The CDR3 DNA is TGTGCCAGCTCACCGACACGACAGGGGGATATTCGTAATGAGCAGTTCTTC. This translates into CASSPTRQGDIRNEQFF.

The rearrangement links TRBV5-8 to TRBJ1-4; 10 bases are a match to TRBD1. The V gene end was trimmed by 6 bases and the J gene end by 6 bases; junction bases not matched to a gene: 5. Germline loops: CDR1 SGHTS, CDR2 YDEGEE. The CDR3 contains 14 residues. The CDR3: CASTPGQGYEKLFF. CDR3 nucleotide sequence: TGTGCCAGCACACCGGGACAGGGGTATGAAAAACTGTTTTTT.

The gene calls are TRBV27 and TRBJ2-5; D is perhaps TRBD2 (6 bases). V gave up 5 bases and J gave up 5 bases, with 21 bases separating them. CDR1 is MNHEY and CDR2 is SMNVEV in the germline V gene (reference sequence). CDR3 size: 16 residues. The CDR3 protein is CASSTLAHQTGETQYF. The DNA for the CDR3 is TGTGCCAGCAGTACACTAGCTCACCAAACTGGGGAGACCCAGTACTTC.

V is TRBV9 and J is TRBJ2-3; 8 bases align to TRBD2. Looked up from germline, CDR1 is SGDLS and CDR2 is YYNGEE. This CDR3 is built from 14 residues. After removal of 2 bases from V and 4 bases from J, the junction contained 3 bases not matched to a gene. CDR3 sequence (DNA): TGTGCCAGCAGCGTGAGCGGGGGTCCAGATACGCAGTATTTT. Its protein is CASSVSGGPDTQYF.

The chain links TRBV5-6 to TRBJ2-5; possible D gene TRBD2, 6 bases. The end of the DNA is better explained by TRBJ2-7, so the J call may be wrong. CDR1 is SGHDT, CDR2 YYEEEE, per germline. The CDR3 spans 15 residues. The CDR3 region is CASTDSASAFYEQYF. CDR3 DNA sequence: TGTGCCAGCACTGACTCGGCTAGCGCATTCTACGAGCAGTACTTC.

In this sample, this clone turned up a few times. The V and J genes are TRBV11-2 and TRBJ2-7; D is unclear. This CDR3 is built from 12 residues. Germline-derived CDR1 and CDR2 are SGHAT and FQNNGV. The ends were cut back, 5 bases at V and 5 bases at J, with 10 bases in the middle. The CDR3 loop reads CASSQSRNEQYF. CDR3 nucleotide sequence: TGTGCCAGCAGCCAGTCTCGAAACGAGCAGTACTTC.

The chain has TRBV5-4 and TRBJ2-1; D possibly corresponds to TRBD2 (7 bases). The CDR3 is made up of 16 amino acids. With 4 bases removed from V and 3 bases from J, the gap between germline ends came to 17 bases. CDR1 and CDR2 (germline): SGHNT, YYREEE (reference sequence). This chain's CDR3 is CASSPQGRGYYNEQFF. CDR3 DNA sequence: TGTGCCAGCAGCCCTCAGGGGCGGGGGTACTACAATGAGCAGTTCTTC.

The chain combines TRBV20-1 with TRBJ1-2; tentatively, D is TRBD1 (6 bases). V shed 5 bases and J shed 8 bases, with 9 bases lying between them. Germline CDR1 reads DFQATT; CDR2 reads SNEGSKA (reference sequence). The CDR3 has 10 residues. In DNA, the CDR3 is TGCAGTGCTTCAGGGGAAGGCTACACCTTC. Protein sequence: CSASGEGYTF.

This clone has a single count. This sequence joins TRBV28 and TRBJ2-7, with a weak D call TRBD2 (6 bases). V gave up 2 bases and J gave up 4 bases, with 15 bases separating them. Germline lookup yields CDR1 MDHEN and CDR2 SYDVKM. CDR3 length equals 15 residues. Written as DNA, the CDR3 is TGTGCCAGCAGTTTAGGGACTGCCGAAGGGTACGAGCAGTACTTC. This gives the protein CASSLGTAEGYEQYF.

The rearrangement joins TRBV18 to TRBJ1-6, with D tentatively TRBD1 (6 bases). CDR1 is KGHSH, CDR2 LQKENI, per germline. The length of the CDR3 is 14 residues. Trimming stripped 2 bases from V and 9 bases from J, with 11 bases between. This CDR3 is CASSPGGHFSPLHF. The DNA for the CDR3 is TGTGCCAGCTCACCAGGGGGACATTTTTCACCCCTCCACTTT.

This clone was observed a single time. V usage is TRBV5-1 and J usage is TRBJ2-2; D gene uncertain. Germline lookup yields CDR1 SGHRS and CDR2 YFSETQ. CDR3 length equals 15 residues. V gave up 6 bases and J gave up 0 bases, with 12 bases separating them. The CDR3 spells CASNLEIANTGELFF. As DNA, the CDR3 is TGCGCCAGCAACTTAGAGATCGCGAACACCGGGGAGCTGTTTTTT.

The V and J genes are TRBV10-1 and TRBJ2-2; D uncertain. V dropped 0 bases and J dropped 3 bases, with 5 bases sitting between them. Per the germline V gene, CDR1 is WNHNN and CDR2 is SYGVQD (reference sequence). The CDR3 covers 14 residues. The CDR3 protein is CASSESRDTGELFF. CDR3 sequence (DNA): TGCGCCAGCAGTGAGTCTCGAGACACCGGGGAGCTGTTTTTT.